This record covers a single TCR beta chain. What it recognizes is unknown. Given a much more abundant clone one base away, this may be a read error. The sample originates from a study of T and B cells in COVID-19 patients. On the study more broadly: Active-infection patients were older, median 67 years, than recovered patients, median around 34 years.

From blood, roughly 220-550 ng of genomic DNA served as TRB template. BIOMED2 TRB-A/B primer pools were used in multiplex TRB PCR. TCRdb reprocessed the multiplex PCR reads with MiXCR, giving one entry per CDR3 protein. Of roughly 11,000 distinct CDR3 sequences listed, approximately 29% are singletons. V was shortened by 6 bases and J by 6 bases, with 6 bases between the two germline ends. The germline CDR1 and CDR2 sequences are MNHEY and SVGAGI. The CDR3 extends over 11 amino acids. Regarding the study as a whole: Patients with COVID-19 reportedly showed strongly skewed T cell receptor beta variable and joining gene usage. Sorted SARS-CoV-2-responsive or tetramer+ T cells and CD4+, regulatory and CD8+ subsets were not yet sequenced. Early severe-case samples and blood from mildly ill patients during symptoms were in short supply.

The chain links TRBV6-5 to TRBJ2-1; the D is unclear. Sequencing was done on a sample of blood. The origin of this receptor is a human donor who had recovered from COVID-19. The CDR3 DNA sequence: TGTGCCAGCAGGGTGGCCAATGAGCAGTTCTTC. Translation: CASRVANEQFF.